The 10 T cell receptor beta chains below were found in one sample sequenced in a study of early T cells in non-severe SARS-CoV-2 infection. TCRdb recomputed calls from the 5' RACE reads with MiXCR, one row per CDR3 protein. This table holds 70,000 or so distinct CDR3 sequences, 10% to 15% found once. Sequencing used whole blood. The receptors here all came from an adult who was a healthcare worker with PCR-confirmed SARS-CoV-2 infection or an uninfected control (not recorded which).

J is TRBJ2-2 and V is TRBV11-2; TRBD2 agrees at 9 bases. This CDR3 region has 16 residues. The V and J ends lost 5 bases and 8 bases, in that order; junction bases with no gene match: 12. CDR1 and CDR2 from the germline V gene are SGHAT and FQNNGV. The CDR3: CASSARLADVTGELFF. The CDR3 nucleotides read TGTGCCAGCAGCGCCCGACTAGCGGACGTCACGGGGGAGCTGTTTTTT. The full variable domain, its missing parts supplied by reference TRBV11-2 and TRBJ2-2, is EAGVAQSPRYKIIEKRQSVAFWCNPISGHATLYWYQQILGQGPKLLIQFQNNGVVDDSQLPKDRFSAERLKGVDSTLKIQPAKLEDSAVYLCASSARLADVTGELFFGEGSRLTVL.

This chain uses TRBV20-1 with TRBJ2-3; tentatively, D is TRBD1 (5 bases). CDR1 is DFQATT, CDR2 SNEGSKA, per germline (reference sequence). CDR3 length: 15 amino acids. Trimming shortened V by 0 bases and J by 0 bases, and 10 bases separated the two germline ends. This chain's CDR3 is CSARDYRSSTDTQYF. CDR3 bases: TGCAGTGCTAGAGACTACAGGAGTAGCACAGATACGCAGTATTTT.

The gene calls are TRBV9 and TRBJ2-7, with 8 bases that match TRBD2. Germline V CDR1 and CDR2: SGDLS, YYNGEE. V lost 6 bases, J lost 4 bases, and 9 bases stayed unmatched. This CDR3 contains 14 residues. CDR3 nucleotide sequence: TGTGCCAGCACCCCGCACGGGGGGGAGTACGAGCAGTACTTC. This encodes CASTPHGGEYEQYF.

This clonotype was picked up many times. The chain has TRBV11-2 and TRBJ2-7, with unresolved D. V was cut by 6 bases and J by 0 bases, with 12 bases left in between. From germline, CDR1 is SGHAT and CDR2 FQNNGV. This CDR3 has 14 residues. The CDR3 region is CASSGTHGSYEQYF. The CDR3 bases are TGTGCCAGCAGTGGTACCCACGGCTCCTACGAGCAGTACTTC.

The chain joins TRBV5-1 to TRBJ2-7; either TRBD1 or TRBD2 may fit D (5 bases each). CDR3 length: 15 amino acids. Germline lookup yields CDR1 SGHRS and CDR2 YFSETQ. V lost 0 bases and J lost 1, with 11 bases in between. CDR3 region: CASSLGDRISYEQYF. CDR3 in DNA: TGCGCCAGCAGCTTGGGGGACCGAATATCCTACGAGCAGTACTTC. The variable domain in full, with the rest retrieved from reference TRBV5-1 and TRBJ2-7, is KAGVTQTPRYLIKTRGQQVTLSCSPISGHRSVSWYQQTPGQGLQFLFEYFSETQRNKGNFPGRFSGRQFSNSRSEMNVSTLELGDSALYLCASSLGDRISYEQYFGPGTRLTVT.

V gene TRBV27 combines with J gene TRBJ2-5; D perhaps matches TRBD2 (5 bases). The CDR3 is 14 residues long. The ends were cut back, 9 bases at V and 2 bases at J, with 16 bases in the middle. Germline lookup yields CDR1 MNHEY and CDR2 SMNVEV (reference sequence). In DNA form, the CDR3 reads TGTGCCAGTGGGAGCCGGGCTCGTCAAGAGACCCAGTACTTC. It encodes CASGSRARQETQYF.

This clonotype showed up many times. The CDR3 nucleotides are TGTGCCAGCAGCTTCTCAGGGAACACTGAAGCTTTCTTT. This encodes CASSFSGNTEAFF. This chain links TRBV7-3 with TRBJ1-1, with no clear D. Trimming took 3 bases from V and 1 from J, leaving 6 bases between them. Germline CDR1 SGHTA, CDR2 FQGTGA. This CDR3 is built from 13 residues. Together with reference TRBV7-3 and TRBJ1-1, the CDR3 gives the full variable domain: GAGVSQTPSNKVTEKGKYVELRCDPISGHTALYWYRQSLGQGPEFLIYFQGTGAADDSGLPNDRFFAVRPEGSVSTLKIQRTERGDSAVYLCASSFSGNTEAFFGQGTRLTVV.

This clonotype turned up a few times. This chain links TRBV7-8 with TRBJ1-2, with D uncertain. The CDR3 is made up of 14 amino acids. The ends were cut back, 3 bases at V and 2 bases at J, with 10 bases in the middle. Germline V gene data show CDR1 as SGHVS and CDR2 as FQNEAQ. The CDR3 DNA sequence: TGTGCCAGCAGCTTGTCAACGGGAAACTATGGCTACACCTTC. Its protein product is CASSLSTGNYGYTF.

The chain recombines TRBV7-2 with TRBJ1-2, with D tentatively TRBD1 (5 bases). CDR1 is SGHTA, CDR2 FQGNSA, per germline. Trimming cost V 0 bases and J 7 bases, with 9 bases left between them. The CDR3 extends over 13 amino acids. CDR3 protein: CASSLAGERGYTF. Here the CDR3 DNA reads TGTGCCAGCAGCTTAGCGGGGGAGCGTGGCTACACCTTC.

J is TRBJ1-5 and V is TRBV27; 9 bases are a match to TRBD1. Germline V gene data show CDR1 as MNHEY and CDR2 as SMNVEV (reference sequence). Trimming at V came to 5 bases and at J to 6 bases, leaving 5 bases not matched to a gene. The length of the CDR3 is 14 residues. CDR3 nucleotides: TGTGCCAGCAGTCCACAGGGGGCAGGTCAGCCCCAGCATTTT. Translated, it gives CASSPQGAGQPQHF.